Presented here are 26 T cell receptor beta chains from one specimen sequenced in a study of T cells in Graves' hyperthyroidism and ophthalmopathy. The source material, RNA transcripts, was used to amplify TCR beta CDR3 regions. The HTBI primer set drove a first-round RT-PCR of the TCR CDR3. TCRdb re-analysed the multiplex PCR reads in MiXCR, keeping a single row per CDR3 protein. Of about 600,000 distinct CDR3 sequences in the sample, approximately 15% were seen once. The sample consisted of blood. The receptors were sampled from a woman younger than 35 with Graves' ophthalmopathy.

There are many counts of this clonotype. The rearrangement uses TRBV6-1 and TRBJ2-1, with D possibly matching TRBD2 (5 bases). CDR1 is MNHNS and CDR2 is SASEGT in the germline V gene. V was clipped by 5 bases and J by 0 bases, with 14 bases between them. This CDR3 spans 16 amino acids. CDR3 loop: CASSYSTGSSYNEQFF. The CDR3 DNA follows: TGTGCCAGCAGTTACAGCACGGGAAGCTCCTACAATGAGCAGTTCTTC.

The sample holds many counts of this clonotype. The V and J genes are TRBV12-3 or TRBV12-4 and TRBJ1-2; 7 nucleotides match TRBD1. The trim removed 7 bases at V and 6 bases at J, leaving 8 bases unmatched. CDR3 length: 13 residues. The CDR3: CASTSTGNHGYTF. In DNA form, the CDR3 reads TGTGCCAGCACCTCGACAGGGAACCATGGCTACACCTTC.

This clonotype was observed a single time. The chain combines TRBV3-1 with TRBJ2-3; 8 bases are a match to TRBD2. V lost 1 base and J lost 7; bases outside the gene matches: 4. The CDR3 totals 14 residues. The V gene's germline CDR1 is LGHDT and CDR2 YNNKEL (reference sequence). The CDR3 spells CASSQGTGGHTQYF. CDR3 coding DNA: TGTGCCAGCAGCCAAGGGACGGGAGGGCATACGCAGTATTTT.

This clonotype was detected ten times or more. The chain combines TRBV6-1 with TRBJ2-3, with 10 nucleotides matching TRBD1. The germline V gene has CDR1 MNHNS and CDR2 SASEGT. The CDR3 is 15 amino acids. Trimming removed 6 bases from V and 3 bases from J; junction bases left unmatched: 6. The CDR3 is CASRVTGGRTDTQYF. The CDR3 DNA reads TGTGCCAGCAGGGTGACAGGGGGCAGGACAGATACGCAGTATTTT.

This clonotype has at least ten counts. This rearrangement joins TRBV20-1 to TRBJ1-6, with TRBD1 matching over 9 bases. CDR1 DFQATT and CDR2 SNEGSKA come from the germline V gene (reference sequence). V was pared by 6 bases and J by 5 bases, with 2 bases of the junction left unmatched. The CDR3 runs 13 residues. CDR3 protein: CSARTGDNSPLHF. DNA of the CDR3: TGCAGTGCCAGGACAGGGGATAATTCACCCCTCCACTTT.

This clonotype was counted many times. The chain is built from TRBV19 and TRBJ1-5; 11 positions match TRBD1. CDR1 LNHDA and CDR2 SQIVND come from the germline V gene (reference sequence). The V and J ends lost 3 bases and 1 base, in that order; junction bases with no gene match: 8. The CDR3 loop spans 18 amino acids. In nucleotides, the CDR3 is TGTGCCAGTAGTATCCGGGGACAGGGGGGGAGCAGCAATCAGCCCCAGCATTTT. This sequence encodes CASSIRGQGGSSNQPQHF.

This clonotype was found many times. This chain links TRBV5-6 with TRBJ1-1; 11 nucleotides align to TRBD1. The ends lost 4 bases at V and 6 bases at J; junction bases unmatched: 5. The CDR3 is made up of 14 amino acids. CDR1 and CDR2 from the germline V gene are SGHDT and YYEEEE. As DNA, the CDR3 is TGTGCCAGCAGCGAGGGGACAGGGGGGGCTGAAGCTTTCTTT. Encoded protein: CASSEGTGGAEAFF.

The chain uses TRBV9 and TRBJ2-7; D gene ambiguous. The last part of the DNA fits TRBJ2-1 better; the J call may be wrong. The CDR3 contains 14 residues. CDR1 and CDR2 (germline): SGDLS, YYNGEE. The CDR3 sequence is CASSVRSQAYEQFF. CDR3 bases: TGTGCCAGCAGCGTACGGTCCCAGGCCTACGAGCAGTTCTTC.

This clonotype occurred many times. CDR3 bases: TGTGCCAGCAGCCCTACCGGGACACACTCCTACGAGCAGTACTTC. This encodes CASSPTGTHSYEQYF. The V and J genes are TRBV7-2 and TRBJ2-7; a weak D match, TRBD1 (6 bases). From germline, CDR1 is SGHTA and CDR2 FQGNSA. V was trimmed by 5 bases and J by 0 bases, leaving 14 bases between them. The length of the CDR3 is 15 residues.

This clonotype was observed at least ten times. The V gene is TRBV3-1, the J gene TRBJ1-3; a possible D gene is TRBD1 (6 bases). CDR1 and CDR2 (germline): LGHDT, YNNKEL (reference sequence). CDR3 length: 17 amino acids. V was trimmed by 0 bases and J by 0 bases, leaving 12 bases between them. The CDR3: CASSQESQGSSGNTIYF. The CDR3 region has the DNA TGTGCCAGCAGCCAAGAGTCACAGGGCTCCTCTGGAAACACCATATATTTT.

In this sample, this clonotype turned up many times. The V gene is TRBV9, the J gene TRBJ1-1; TRBD1 might be the D (5 bases). The V and J ends lost 5 bases and 6 bases respectively, with 17 bases between them. This CDR3 has 14 residues. Germline values: CDR1 SGDLS, CDR2 YYNGEE. CDR3 region: CASSPNRNNAEAFF. CDR3 nucleotide sequence: TGTGCCAGCAGTCCTAACAGGAACAACGCTGAAGCTTTCTTT.

V usage is TRBV19 and J usage is TRBJ1-2; D possibly corresponds to TRBD1 (5 bases). Germline lookup yields CDR1 LNHDA and CDR2 SQIVND (reference sequence). The CDR3 spans 15 residues. V was clipped by 3 bases and J by 6 bases, with 17 bases between them. CDR3 in DNA: TGTGCCAGTAGTATCGGCCCCAGGGATGGTAATGGCTACACCTTC. It translates to CASSIGPRDGNGYTF.

This clonotype was recorded at least ten times. The chain is built from TRBV12-3 or TRBV12-4 and TRBJ1-1; weak D call: TRBD1 (6 bases). The V and J ends lost 3 bases and 4 bases respectively, with 12 bases between them. This CDR3 has 14 amino acids. CDR3 sequence reads: CASSFRPGATEAFF. The CDR3, as DNA: TGTGCCAGCAGTTTTCGCCCGGGGGCCACTGAAGCTTTCTTT.

There are many counts of this clonotype. This chain's CDR3 is CASSFVSGELFF. The CDR3 DNA reads as TGTGCCAGCAGTTTCGTCTCCGGGGAGCTGTTTTTT. The chain uses TRBV12-3 or TRBV12-4 and TRBJ2-2; D not certain. There are 12 residues in the CDR3. The V gene lost 3 bases and the J gene lost 6 bases, with 5 bases spanning the gap.

The V call is TRBV29-1, the J call TRBJ2-7, with 10 positions matching TRBD2. Trimming took 4 bases from V and 4 from J; bases not matched to a gene: 4. From germline, CDR1 is SQVTM and CDR2 ANQGSEA. The CDR3 sequence is 13 residues long. The chain's CDR3 is CSVVLAGFYEQYF. The DNA of the CDR3 is TGCAGCGTTGTACTAGCGGGATTTTACGAGCAGTACTTC.

Turning to this clonotype: A much more abundant neighbour one base away suggests this may be a read error. The chain has TRBV5-1 and TRBJ2-1, with 12 bases fitting TRBD2. The CDR3 extends over 13 amino acids. CDR1 is SGHRS, CDR2 YFSETQ, per germline. CDR3 DNA sequence: TGCGCCGGCAGATCTAGCGGGAGGGATGAGCAGTTCTTC. It specifies CAGRSSGRDEQFF.

This clonotype was detected many times. The chain couples TRBV7-8 to TRBJ2-5, with TRBD2 identical over 7 bases. This CDR3 comprises 19 residues. J was trimmed by 0 bases and V by 6 bases; bases with no gene match: 19. Germline-derived CDR1 and CDR2 are SGHVS and FQNEAQ. The CDR3 DNA follows: TGTGCCAGCAGAAACGCCCGAGCGGGACCACTCAAGTACCAAGAGACCCAGTACTTC. As protein: CASRNARAGPLKYQETQYF.

There are many counts of this clonotype. The chain is built from TRBV2 and TRBJ1-5; D may be TRBD1 (5 bases). There are 14 residues in the CDR3. V was clipped by 1 base and J by 4 bases, with 8 bases between them. Germline loops: CDR1 SNHLY, CDR2 FYNNEI. DNA for the CDR3: TGTGCCAGCAGTGAAGAGAAGGGGAATCAGCCCCAGCATTTT. Residues: CASSEEKGNQPQHF.

This clonotype has at least ten counts. The rearrangement uses TRBV5-1 and TRBJ1-5; 7 bases map to TRBD1. The J segment lost 2 bases and the V segment lost 0 bases, leaving 5 bases of the junction unmatched. Per germline, CDR1 SGHRS and CDR2 YFSETQ. This CDR3 is built from 16 residues. CDR3 loop: CASSLAGQDGNQPQHF. CDR3 bases: TGCGCCAGCAGCTTGGCCGGACAGGACGGCAATCAGCCCCAGCATTTT.

This clonotype was counted many times. The chain is built from TRBV9 and TRBJ1-2; the D gene is possibly TRBD1 (6 bases). CDR1 SGDLS and CDR2 YYNGEE come from the germline V gene. CDR3 length: 16 residues. The V and J ends lost 4 bases and 0 bases respectively, with 16 bases between them. CDR3 nucleotide sequence: TGTGCCAGCAGCCCCCGTCGACAGGTTGCTAACTATGGCTACACCTTC. Residues: CASSPRRQVANYGYTF.

This clonotype was found a few times. The chain combines TRBV18 with TRBJ2-1; the match to TRBD2 covers 15 bases. Looked up from germline, CDR1 is KGHSH and CDR2 is LQKENI. V gave up 1 base and J gave up 5 bases; unmatched junction bases: 0. CDR3 length: 16 amino acids. The DNA of the CDR3 is TGTGCCAGCTCACCACGGACTAGCGGGGGGGACAATGAGCAGTTCTTC. Translated, it gives CASSPRTSGGDNEQFF.

There are many counts of this clonotype. The chain couples TRBV7-3 to TRBJ1-1; TRBD1 matches at 10 bases. Germline assignment: CDR1 SGHTA and CDR2 FQGTGA. The V segment lost 2 bases and the J segment 2 bases; nucleotides outside the gene matches: 5. The CDR3 loop spans 16 amino acids. The CDR3 DNA is TGTGCCAGCAGCTTAGGGACAGGGGAAGGAAACACTGAAGCTTTCTTT. Protein: CASSLGTGEGNTEAFF.

This clonotype was picked up many times. This chain connects TRBV27 to TRBJ2-7, with 11 nucleotides matching TRBD2. The CDR3 totals 14 residues. Germline loops: CDR1 MNHEY, CDR2 SMNVEV (reference sequence). J gave up 4 bases and V 3 bases, and 2 bases lay outside the gene matches. Here the CDR3 DNA reads TGTGCCAGCAGTTTGTCTAGCGGGAGGTACGAGCAGTACTTC. It encodes CASSLSSGRYEQYF.

This clonotype was detected many times. This sequence joins TRBV6-5 and TRBJ1-1, with unresolved D. CDR3 size: 14 residues. Trimming stripped 0 bases from V and 1 base from J, with 6 bases between. Germline CDR1 and CDR2: MNHEY and SVGAGI. The CDR3 sequence: CASSYSITNTEAFF. For the CDR3, the DNA is TGTGCCAGCAGTTACTCGATAACGAACACTGAAGCTTTCTTT.

The rearrangement joins TRBV6-2 or TRBV6-3 to TRBJ1-1; weak D call: TRBD1 (6 bases). The CDR3 totals 16 residues. The V end was cut by 6 bases, the J end by 1 base, with 18 bases between. Germline CDR1 reads MNHEY; CDR2 reads SVGEGT. The CDR3 DNA follows: TGTGCCAGCAGCCTCAACTTACAGGGTGGGAACACTGAAGCTTTCTTT. It specifies CASSLNLQGGNTEAFF.

This clonotype was seen a handful of times. The rearrangement links TRBV10-3 to TRBJ2-3; 11 bases match TRBD2. V lost 0 bases to trimming and J lost 0 bases; unmatched junction nucleotides: 2. CDR1 and CDR2 from the germline V gene are ENHRY and SYGVKD. CDR3 length: 17 amino acids. The CDR3, as DNA: TGTGCCATCAGTGAGTCGAGGACTAGCGGGAGCACAGATACGCAGTATTTT. It codes for CAISESRTSGSTDTQYF.